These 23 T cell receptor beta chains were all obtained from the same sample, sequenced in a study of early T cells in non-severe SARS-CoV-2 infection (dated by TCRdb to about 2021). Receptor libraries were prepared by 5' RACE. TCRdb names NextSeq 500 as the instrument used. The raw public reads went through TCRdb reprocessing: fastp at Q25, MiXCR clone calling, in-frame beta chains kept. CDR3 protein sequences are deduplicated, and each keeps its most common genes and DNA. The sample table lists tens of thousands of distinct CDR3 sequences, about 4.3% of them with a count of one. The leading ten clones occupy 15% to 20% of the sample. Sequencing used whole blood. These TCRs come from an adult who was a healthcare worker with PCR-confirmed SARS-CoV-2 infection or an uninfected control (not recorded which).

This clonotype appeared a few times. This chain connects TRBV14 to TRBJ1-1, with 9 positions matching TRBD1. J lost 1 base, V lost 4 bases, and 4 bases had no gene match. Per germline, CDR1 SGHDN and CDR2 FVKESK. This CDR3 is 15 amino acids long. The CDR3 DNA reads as TGTGCCAGCAGCCTACAGGGGGCATGGAACACTGAAGCTTTCTTT. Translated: CASSLQGAWNTEAFF.

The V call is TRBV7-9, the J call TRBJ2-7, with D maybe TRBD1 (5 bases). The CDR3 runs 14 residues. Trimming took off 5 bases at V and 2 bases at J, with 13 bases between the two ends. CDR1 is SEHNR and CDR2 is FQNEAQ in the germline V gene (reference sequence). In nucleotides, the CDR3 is TGTGCCAGCAGCCCCTTCGGACATACCTACGAGCAGTACTTC. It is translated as CASSPFGHTYEQYF.

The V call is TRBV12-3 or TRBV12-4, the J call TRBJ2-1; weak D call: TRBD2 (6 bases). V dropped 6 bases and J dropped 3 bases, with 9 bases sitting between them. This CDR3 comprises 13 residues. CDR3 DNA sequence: TGTGCCAGCAGGAAGGACTACTACAATGAGCAGTTCTTC. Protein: CASRKDYYNEQFF.

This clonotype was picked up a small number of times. CDR3 protein: CASSDRGSGANVLTF. The CDR3 DNA reads TGTGCCAGTAGTGACAGGGGGTCTGGGGCCAACGTCCTGACTTTC. The rearrangement links TRBV19 to TRBJ2-6; 9 bases match TRBD1. The CDR3 is 15 amino acids. Germline CDR1 reads LNHDA; CDR2 reads SQIVND (reference sequence). V shed 5 bases, J shed 1 base, and the junction held 0 bases outside the gene matches.

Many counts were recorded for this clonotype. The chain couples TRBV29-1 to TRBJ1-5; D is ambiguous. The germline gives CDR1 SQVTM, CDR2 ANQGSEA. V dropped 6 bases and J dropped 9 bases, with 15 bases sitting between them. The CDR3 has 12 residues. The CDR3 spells CSVLFPGGPQHF. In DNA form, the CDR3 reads TGCAGCGTCCTTTTCCCCGGAGGGCCCCAGCATTTT. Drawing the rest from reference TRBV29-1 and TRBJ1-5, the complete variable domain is SAVISQKPSRDICQRGTSLTIQCQVDSQVTMMFWYRQQPGQSLTLIATANQGSEATYESGFVIDKFPISRPNLTFSTLTVSNMSPEDSSIYLCSVLFPGGPQHFGDGTRLSIL.

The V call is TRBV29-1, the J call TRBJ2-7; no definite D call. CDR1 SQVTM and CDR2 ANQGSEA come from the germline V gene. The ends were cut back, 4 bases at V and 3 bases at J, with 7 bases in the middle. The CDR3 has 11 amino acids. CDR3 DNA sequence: TGCAGCGTTGCAACAGTCTACGAGCAGTACTTC. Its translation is CSVATVYEQYF.

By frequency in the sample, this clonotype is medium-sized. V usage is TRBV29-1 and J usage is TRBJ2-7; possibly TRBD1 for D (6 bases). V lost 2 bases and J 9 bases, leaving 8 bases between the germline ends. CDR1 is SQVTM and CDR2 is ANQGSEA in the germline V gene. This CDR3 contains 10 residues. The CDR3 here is CSVETGRQYF. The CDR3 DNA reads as TGCAGCGTTGAAACAGGGAGGCAGTACTTC.

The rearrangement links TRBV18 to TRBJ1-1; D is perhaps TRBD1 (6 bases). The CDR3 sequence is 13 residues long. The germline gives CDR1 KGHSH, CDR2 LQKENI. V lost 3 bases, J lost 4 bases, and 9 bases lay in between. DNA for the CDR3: TGTGCCAGCTCACCGGGGGCTGGCACTGAAGCTTTCTTT. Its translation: CASSPGAGTEAFF.

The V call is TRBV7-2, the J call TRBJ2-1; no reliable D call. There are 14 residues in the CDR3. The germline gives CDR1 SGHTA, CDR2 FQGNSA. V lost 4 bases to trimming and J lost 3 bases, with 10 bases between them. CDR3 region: CASSSGRNYNEQFF. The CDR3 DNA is TGTGCCAGCAGCTCGGGCCGGAACTACAATGAGCAGTTCTTC.

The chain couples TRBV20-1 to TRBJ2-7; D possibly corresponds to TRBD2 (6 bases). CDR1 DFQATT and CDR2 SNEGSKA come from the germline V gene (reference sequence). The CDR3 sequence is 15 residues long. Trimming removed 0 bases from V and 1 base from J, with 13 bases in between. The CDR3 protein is CSARDFLEGSYEQYF. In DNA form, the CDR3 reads TGCAGTGCTAGAGATTTTTTGGAGGGTTCCTACGAGCAGTACTTC.

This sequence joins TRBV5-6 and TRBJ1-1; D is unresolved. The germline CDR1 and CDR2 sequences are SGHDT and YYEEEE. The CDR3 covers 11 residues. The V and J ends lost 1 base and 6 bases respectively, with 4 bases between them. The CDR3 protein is CASSLRSEAFF. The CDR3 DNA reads TGTGCCAGCAGCTTGAGGTCTGAAGCTTTCTTT.

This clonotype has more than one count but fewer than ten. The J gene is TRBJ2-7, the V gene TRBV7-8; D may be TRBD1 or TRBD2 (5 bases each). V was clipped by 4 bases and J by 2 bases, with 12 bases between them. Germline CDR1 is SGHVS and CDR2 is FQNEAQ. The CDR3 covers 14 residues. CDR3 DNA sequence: TGTGCCAGCAGCTCGGGGACGAATCCCTACGAGCAGTACTTC. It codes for CASSSGTNPYEQYF.

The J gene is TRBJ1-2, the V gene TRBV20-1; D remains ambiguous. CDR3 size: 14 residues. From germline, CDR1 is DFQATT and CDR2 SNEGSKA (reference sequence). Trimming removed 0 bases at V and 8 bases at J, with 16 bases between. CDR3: CSARDPRIANGYTF. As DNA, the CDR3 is TGCAGTGCTAGAGATCCCAGGATCGCGAACGGCTACACCTTC.

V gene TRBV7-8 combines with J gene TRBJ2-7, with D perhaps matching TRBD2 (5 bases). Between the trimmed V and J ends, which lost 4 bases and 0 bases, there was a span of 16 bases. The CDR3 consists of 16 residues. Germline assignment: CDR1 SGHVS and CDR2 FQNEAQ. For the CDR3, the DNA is TGTGCCAGCAGCTCGCAATACCGGGATAGCTCCTACGAGCAGTACTTC. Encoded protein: CASSSQYRDSSYEQYF.

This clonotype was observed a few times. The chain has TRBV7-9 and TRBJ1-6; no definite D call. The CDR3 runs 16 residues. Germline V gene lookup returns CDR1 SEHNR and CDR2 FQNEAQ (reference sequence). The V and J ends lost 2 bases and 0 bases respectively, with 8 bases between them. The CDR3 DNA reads TGTGCCAGCAGCTTAATGGGGAGCTCCTATAATTCACCCCTCCACTTT. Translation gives CASSLMGSSYNSPLHF. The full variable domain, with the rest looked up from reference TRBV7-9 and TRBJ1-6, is DTGVSQNPRHKITKRGQNVTFRCDPISEHNRLYWYRQTLGQGPEFLTYFQNEAQLEKSRLLSDRFSAERPKGSFSTLEIQRTEQGDSAMYLCASSLMGSSYNSPLHFGNGTRLTVT.

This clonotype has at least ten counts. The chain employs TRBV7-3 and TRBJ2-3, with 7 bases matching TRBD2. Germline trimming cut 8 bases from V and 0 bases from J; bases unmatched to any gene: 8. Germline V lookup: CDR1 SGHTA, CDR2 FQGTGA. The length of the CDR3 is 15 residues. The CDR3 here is CASGEGASSTDTQYF. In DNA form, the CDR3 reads TGTGCCAGCGGGGAGGGAGCATCTAGCACAGATACGCAGTATTTT.

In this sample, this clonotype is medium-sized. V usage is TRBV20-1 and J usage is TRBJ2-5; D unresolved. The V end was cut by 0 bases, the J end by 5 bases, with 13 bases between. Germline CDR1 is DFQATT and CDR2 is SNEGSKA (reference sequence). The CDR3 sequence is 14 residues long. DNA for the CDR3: TGCAGTGCTAGAGATTATCGGCTCAGGGAGACCCAGTACTTC. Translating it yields CSARDYRLRETQYF.

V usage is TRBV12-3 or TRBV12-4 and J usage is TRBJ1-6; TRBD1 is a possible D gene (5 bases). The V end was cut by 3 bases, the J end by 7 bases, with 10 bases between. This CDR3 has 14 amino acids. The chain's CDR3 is CASSLGGNNSPLHF. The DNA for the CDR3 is TGTGCCAGCAGTTTGGGGGGAAACAATTCACCCCTCCACTTT.

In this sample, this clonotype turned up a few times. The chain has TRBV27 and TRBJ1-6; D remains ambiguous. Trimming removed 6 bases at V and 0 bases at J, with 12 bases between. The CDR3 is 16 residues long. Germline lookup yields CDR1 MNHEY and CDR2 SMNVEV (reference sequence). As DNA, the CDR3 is TGTGCCAGCAGACCCTGGGCCTACTCCTATAATTCACCCCTCCACTTT. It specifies CASRPWAYSYNSPLHF.

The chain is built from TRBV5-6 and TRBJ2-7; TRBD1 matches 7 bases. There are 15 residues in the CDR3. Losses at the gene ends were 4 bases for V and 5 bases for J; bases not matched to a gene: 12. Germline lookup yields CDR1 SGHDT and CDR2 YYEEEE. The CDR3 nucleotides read TGTGCCAGCAGCAATGACAGGGCTCCCCTCCACGAGCAGTACTTC. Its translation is CASSNDRAPLHEQYF.

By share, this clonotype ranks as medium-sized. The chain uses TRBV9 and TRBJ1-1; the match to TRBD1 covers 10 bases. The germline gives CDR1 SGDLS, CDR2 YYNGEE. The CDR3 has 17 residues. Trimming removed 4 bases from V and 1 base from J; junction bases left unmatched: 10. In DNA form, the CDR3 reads TGTGCCAGCAGCCCCCAGACAGGGGGCAGGGGGAACACTGAAGCTTTCTTT. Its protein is CASSPQTGGRGNTEAFF.

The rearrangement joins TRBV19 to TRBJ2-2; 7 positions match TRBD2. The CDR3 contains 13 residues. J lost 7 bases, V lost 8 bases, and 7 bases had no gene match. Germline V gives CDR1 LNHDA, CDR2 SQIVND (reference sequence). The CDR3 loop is CASVSGVSGELFF. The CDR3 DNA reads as TGTGCCAGTGTAAGCGGGGTCAGCGGGGAGCTGTTTTTT.

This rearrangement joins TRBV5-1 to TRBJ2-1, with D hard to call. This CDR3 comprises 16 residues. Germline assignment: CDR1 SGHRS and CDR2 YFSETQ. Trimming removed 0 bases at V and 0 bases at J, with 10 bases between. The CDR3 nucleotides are TGCGCCAGCAGCTTGGTATTGGGGTCCTCCTACAATGAGCAGTTCTTC. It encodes CASSLVLGSSYNEQFF.